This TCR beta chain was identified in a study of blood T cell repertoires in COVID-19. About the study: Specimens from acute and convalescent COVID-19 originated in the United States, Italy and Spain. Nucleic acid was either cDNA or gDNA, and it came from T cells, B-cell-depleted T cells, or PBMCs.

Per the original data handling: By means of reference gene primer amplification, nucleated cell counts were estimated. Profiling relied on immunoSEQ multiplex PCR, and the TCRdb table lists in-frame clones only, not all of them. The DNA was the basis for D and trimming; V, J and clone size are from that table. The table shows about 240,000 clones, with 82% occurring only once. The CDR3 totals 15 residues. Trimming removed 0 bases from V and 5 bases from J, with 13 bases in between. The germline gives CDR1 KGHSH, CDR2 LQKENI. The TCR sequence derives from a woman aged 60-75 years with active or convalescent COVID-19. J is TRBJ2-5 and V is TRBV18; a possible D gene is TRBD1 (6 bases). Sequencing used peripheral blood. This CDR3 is CASSPPMGAWETQYF. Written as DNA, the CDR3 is TGTGCCAGCTCACCACCGATGGGGGCTTGGGAGACCCAGTACTTC.